Below, 26 T cell receptor beta chains from the same sample are listed, as sequenced in a study of pediatric ulcerative colitis (dated by TCRdb to the late 2010s). Library construction relied on the immunoSEQ multiplex PCR assay. TCRdb holds this immuneACCESS table with in-frame rearrangements only. Some clones are missing; in checked studies, unresolved V genes explain under half, and the rest has no known cause. The sample yields tens of thousands of clones; around 73% were counted once. The top ten constitute around 0.7% of the sample. During colonoscopy, one to two rectal pinch biopsies were obtained for research purposes. The sequenced sample consisted of gut tissue. The receptor set was obtained from a boy between 10 and 17 years old with moderate ulcerative colitis.

The gene calls are TRBV27 and TRBJ1-1; TRBD1 is a possible D gene (6 bases). The CDR3 sequence is 13 residues long. Trimming stripped 5 bases from V and 6 bases from J, with 13 bases between. In germline, CDR1 is MNHEY, CDR2 SMNVEV (reference sequence). The chain's CDR3 is CASSHRDMSEAFF. CDR3 bases: TGTGCCAGCAGTCACCGGGACATGTCTGAAGCTTTCTTT.

This clone was recorded only once. V gene TRBV5-6 combines with J gene TRBJ1-5; no definite D call. This CDR3 region has 13 residues. Between the trimmed V and J ends, which lost 3 bases and 2 bases, there was a span of 6 bases. Germline values: CDR1 SGHDT, CDR2 YYEEEE. This chain's CDR3 is CASSSTRNQPQHF. In DNA form, the CDR3 reads TGTGCCAGCAGCTCGACCCGCAATCAGCCCCAGCATTTT. Variable domain in full (rest from reference TRBV5-6 and TRBJ1-5): DAGVTQSPTHLIKTRGQQVTLRCSPKSGHDTVSWYQQALGQGPQFIFQYYEEEERQRGNFPDRFSGHQFPNYSSELNVNALLLGDSALYLCASSSTRNQPQHFGDGTRLSIL.

V and J are TRBV5-1 and TRBJ1-2, with D perhaps TRBD1 (6 bases). The ends were cut back, 0 bases at V and 6 bases at J, with 15 bases in the middle. CDR1 and CDR2 from the germline V gene are SGHRS and YFSETQ. The CDR3 extends over 15 amino acids. The CDR3 reads CASSLGATGTDGYTF. CDR3 nucleotide sequence: TGCGCCAGCAGCTTGGGGGCAACAGGGACCGATGGCTACACCTTC.

The chain couples TRBV2 to TRBJ1-1; tentative D call: TRBD1 (5 bases). V was clipped by 8 bases and J by 5 bases, with 15 bases between them. The V gene's germline CDR1 is SNHLY and CDR2 FYNNEI. This CDR3 is built from 13 residues. CDR3 loop: CASWAVWGTEAFF. The CDR3 DNA reads as TGTGCCAGCTGGGCCGTTTGGGGGACTGAAGCTTTCTTT.

V usage is TRBV13 and J usage is TRBJ2-1; TRBD2 matches 7 bases. CDR1 and CDR2 (germline): PRHDT, FYEKMQ (reference sequence). After removal of 0 bases from V and 3 bases from J, the junction contained 2 bases not matched to a gene. The CDR3 spans 15 residues. The CDR3 DNA follows: TGTGCCAGCAGCTTAGGCGGGGGGTACTACAATGAGCAGTTCTTC. It is translated as CASSLGGGYYNEQFF.

V is TRBV5-1 and J is TRBJ2-1; 9 bases match TRBD2. Germline V CDR1 and CDR2: SGHRS, YFSETQ. With 4 bases clipped from V and 0 bases from J, the junction kept 2 bases outside the gene matches. The CDR3 contains 15 residues. The DNA of the CDR3 is TGCGCCAGCAGCCAGACTAGCGGCTCCTACAATGAGCAGTTCTTC. This translates into CASSQTSGSYNEQFF.

The chain employs TRBV19 and TRBJ2-2, with TRBD2 matching over 11 bases. This CDR3 is built from 16 residues. Germline V gene sequence: CDR1 LNHDA, CDR2 SQIVND (reference sequence). The V segment lost 5 bases and the J segment 4 bases; nucleotides outside the gene matches: 6. This CDR3 reads CASSRLAGTFTGELFF. The DNA of the CDR3 is TGTGCCAGTAGTCGACTAGCGGGAACATTCACCGGGGAGCTGTTTTTT.

The chain recombines TRBV6-5 with TRBJ1-3, with 10 bases aligning to TRBD1. Trimming took 4 bases from V and 7 from J; bases not matched to a gene: 10. From germline, CDR1 is MNHEY and CDR2 SVGAGI. CDR3 length: 16 residues. CDR3 bases: TGTGCCAGCAGTTCGGGACAGGGGACACTCCCGAACACCATATATTTT. Protein product: CASSSGQGTLPNTIYF.

V and J are TRBV7-2 and TRBJ2-3; TRBD2 matches 7 bases. V gave up 3 bases and J gave up 4 bases; unmatched junction bases: 4. The CDR3 totals 14 residues. Looked up from germline, CDR1 is SGHTA and CDR2 is FQGNSA. CDR3 sequence reads: CASSFPGLPDTQYF. The CDR3, as DNA: TGTGCCAGCAGCTTCCCGGGACTACCAGATACGCAGTATTTT.

This clone is a singleton in its sample. This sequence joins TRBV5-6 and TRBJ2-5, with TRBD2 matching 7 bases. This CDR3 region has 17 residues. The V gene's germline CDR1 is SGHDT and CDR2 YYEEEE. With 2 bases clipped from V and 1 base from J, the junction kept 11 bases outside the gene matches. As DNA, the CDR3 is TGTGCCAGCAGCTTAACCGGGACTACCCGTATCCAAGAGACCCAGTACTTC. Amino acid sequence: CASSLTGTTRIQETQYF.

This chain links TRBV5-1 with TRBJ2-2; no firm D call. Germline CDR1 reads SGHRS; CDR2 reads YFSETQ. V lost 4 bases and J lost 6, with 7 bases in between. The CDR3 totals 12 residues. The CDR3 bases are TGCGCCAGCAGCCCCCGTTCCGGGGAGCTGTTTTTT. This codes for CASSPRSGELFF.

The genes are TRBV16 and TRBJ1-4, with D uncertain. The CDR3 is made up of 14 amino acids. Trimming cost V 4 bases and J 7 bases, with 13 bases left between them. Germline V gives CDR1 KGHSY, CDR2 FQNENV. The CDR3 loop reads CASSLGPEGEKLFF. The DNA for the CDR3 is TGTGCCAGCAGCCTAGGGCCCGAAGGTGAAAAACTGTTTTTT. Together with reference TRBV16 and TRBJ1-4, the CDR3 gives the full variable domain: GEEVAQTPKHLVRGEGQKAKLYCAPIKGHSYVFWYQQVLKNEFKFLISFQNENVFDETGMPKERFSAKCLPNSPCSLEIQATKLEDSAVYFCASSLGPEGEKLFFGSGTQLSVL.

V gene TRBV30 combines with J gene TRBJ1-1; D possibly corresponds to TRBD1 (5 bases). The CDR3 length is 13 residues. Germline V gene lookup returns CDR1 GTSNPN and CDR2 SVGIG (reference sequence). V was trimmed by 3 bases and J by 1 base, leaving 9 bases between them. The CDR3 bases are TGTGCCTGGAGCCGGGACGGGAACACTGAAGCTTTCTTT. Protein sequence: CAWSRDGNTEAFF.

This chain links TRBV5-8 with TRBJ1-3; 7 bases map to TRBD1. With 4 bases clipped from V and 4 bases from J, the junction kept 8 bases outside the gene matches. Germline V gene lookup returns CDR1 SGHTS and CDR2 YDEGEE. There are 15 residues in the CDR3. This CDR3 reads CASSQPDRVGNTIYF. CDR3 sequence (DNA): TGTGCCAGCAGCCAACCTGACAGGGTAGGAAACACCATATATTTT. The full variable domain, its missing parts supplied by reference TRBV5-8 and TRBJ1-3, is EAGVTQSPTHLIKTRGQQATLRCSPISGHTSVYWYQQALGLGLQFLLWYDEGEERNRGNFPPRFSGRQFPNYSSELNVNALELEDSALYLCASSQPDRVGNTIYFGEGSWLTVV.

This rearrangement joins TRBV5-6 to TRBJ2-1; 9 positions agree with TRBD1. This CDR3 has 15 amino acids. Germline assignment: CDR1 SGHDT and CDR2 YYEEEE. Losses at the gene ends were 5 bases for V and 2 bases for J; bases not matched to a gene: 5. CDR3 protein: CASRAGTGTYNEQFF. The CDR3 DNA is TGTGCCAGCAGGGCCGGGACAGGGACCTACAATGAGCAGTTCTTC.

For this clone: The sample has other DNA sequences that encode this CDR3 too. CDR3 in amino acids: CASSIRGQGNQPQHF. The CDR3 region has the DNA TGTGCCAGTAGTATTAGGGGGCAGGGCAATCAGCCCCAGCATTTT. The rearrangement uses TRBV19 and TRBJ1-5; TRBD1 matches at 7 bases. The germline V gene encodes CDR1 LNHDA and CDR2 SQIVND (reference sequence). The CDR3 runs 15 residues. J lost 2 bases, V lost 3 bases, and 4 bases had no gene match. The full variable domain, in which reference TRBV19 and TRBJ1-5 provide the parts outside the CDR3, is DGGITQSPKYLFRKEGQNVTLSCEQNLNHDAMYWYRQDPGQGLRLIYYSQIVNDFQKGDIAEGYSVSREKKESFPLTVTSAQKNPTAFYLCASSIRGQGNQPQHFGDGTRLSIL.

V and J are TRBV18 and TRBJ1-4; D perhaps matches TRBD1 (5 bases). The germline CDR1 and CDR2 sequences are KGHSH and LQKENI. V dropped 3 bases and J dropped 0 bases, with 17 bases sitting between them. The CDR3 runs 18 residues. The CDR3 reads CASSPGRESAATNEKLFF. The CDR3 nucleotides read TGTGCCAGCTCACCGGGACGGGAGTCGGCTGCAACTAATGAAAAACTGTTTTTT. Supplemented by reference TRBV18 and TRBJ1-4, the full variable domain reads NAGVMQNPRHLVRRRGQEARLRCSPMKGHSHVYWYRQLPEEGLKFMVYLQKENIIDESGMPKERFSAEFPKEGPSILRIQQVVRGDSAAYFCASSPGRESAATNEKLFFGSGTQLSVL.

This clone is medium-sized. The genes are TRBV19 and TRBJ1-5; 10 positions agree with TRBD1. This CDR3 has 17 residues. CDR1 LNHDA and CDR2 SQIVND come from the germline V gene (reference sequence). Germline trimming cut 1 base from V and 6 bases from J; bases unmatched to any gene: 9. CDR3 region: CASSIGPGQGRRQPQHF. CDR3 coding DNA: TGTGCCAGTAGTATAGGCCCGGGACAGGGGAGACGTCAGCCCCAGCATTTT.

This clone was observed a few times. The rearrangement joins TRBV4-1 to TRBJ2-5, with TRBD2 matching over 10 bases. The germline V gene has CDR1 MGHRA and CDR2 YSYEKL. V lost 5 bases, J lost 6 bases, and 9 bases stayed unmatched. The CDR3 covers 15 residues. CDR3 DNA sequence: TGCGCCAGCAGCGGCCTAGCGGGAGACCTCAAGACCCAGTACTTC. Translating it yields CASSGLAGDLKTQYF.

CDR3 amino acids: CASSRQGSNQPQHF. DNA of the CDR3: TGTGCCAGCAGCCGACAGGGGAGCAATCAGCCCCAGCATTTT. The chain carries TRBV5-5 and TRBJ1-5, with TRBD1 identical over 8 bases. CDR3 length: 14 residues. V lost 4 bases and J lost 1; bases outside the gene matches: 1. Per germline, CDR1 SGHKS and CDR2 YYEKEE (reference sequence).

V is TRBV27 and J is TRBJ2-3; 7 bases are shared with TRBD2. The CDR3 is 15 residues long. Germline CDR1 reads MNHEY; CDR2 reads SMNVEV (reference sequence). Trimming removed 5 bases from V and 5 bases from J; junction bases left unmatched: 10. The CDR3 nucleotides read TGTGCCAGCAGTCGACTTGGGGGGGAAGAAGATACGCAGTATTTT. As protein: CASSRLGGEEDTQYF.

This clone was counted a single time. The rearrangement uses TRBV7-2 and TRBJ1-1, with D possibly being TRBD1 (6 bases). The CDR3 has 15 amino acids. Germline values: CDR1 SGHTA, CDR2 FQGNSA. Trimming pared 5 bases from V and 10 bases from J, leaving 23 bases between. CDR3 nucleotide sequence: TGTGCCAGCAGCCCAGTGAGGGCAAACAGGGACGGAGCTTTCTTT. Translation: CASSPVRANRDGAFF.

CDR3 DNA sequence: TGTGCCAGCAGCCAATCGCCGATGACGGGGTCGGATCAGCCCCAGCATTTT. This codes for CASSQSPMTGSDQPQHF. This chain links TRBV7-8 with TRBJ1-5; no reliable D call. Germline-derived CDR1 and CDR2 are SGHVS and FQNEAQ. CDR3 length: 17 residues. V was clipped by 5 bases and J by 5 bases, with 22 bases between them.

The chain combines TRBV7-3 with TRBJ2-3; unclear D gene. V was cut by 2 bases and J by 2 bases, with 8 bases left in between. This CDR3 has 14 residues. Germline CDR1 reads SGHTA; CDR2 reads FQGTGA. CDR3 loop: CASSLAAHTDTQYF. CDR3 DNA sequence: TGTGCCAGCAGCTTAGCCGCCCACACAGATACGCAGTATTTT.

The gene calls are TRBV27 and TRBJ1-2; weak D call: TRBD1 (6 bases). The CDR3 sequence is 13 residues long. Germline CDR1 reads MNHEY; CDR2 reads SMNVEV (reference sequence). Trimming pared 5 bases from V and 5 bases from J, leaving 12 bases between. The CDR3 DNA follows: TGTGCCAGCAGTCCCGGACAGCCTTATGGCTACACCTTC. It encodes CASSPGQPYGYTF.

The chain has TRBV7-2 and TRBJ2-3; a weak D match, TRBD2 (5 bases). This CDR3 is built from 16 residues. V was trimmed by 5 bases and J by 4 bases, leaving 19 bases between them. Germline assignment: CDR1 SGHTA and CDR2 FQGNSA. The CDR3 DNA sequence: TGTGCCAGCAGCCGTGGACTTGCCCGAGGTTCAGATACGCAGTATTTT. This codes for CASSRGLARGSDTQYF.